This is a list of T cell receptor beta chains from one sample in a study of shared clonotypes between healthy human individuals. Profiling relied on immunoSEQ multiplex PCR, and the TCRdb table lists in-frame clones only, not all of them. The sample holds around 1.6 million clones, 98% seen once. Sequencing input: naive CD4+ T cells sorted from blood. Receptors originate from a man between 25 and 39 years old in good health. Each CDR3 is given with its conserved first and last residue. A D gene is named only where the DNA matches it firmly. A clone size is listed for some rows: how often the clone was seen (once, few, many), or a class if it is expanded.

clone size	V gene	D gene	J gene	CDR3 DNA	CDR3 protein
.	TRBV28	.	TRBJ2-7	TGTGCCAGCAGCCCACGATCGACTGGCTACGAGCAGTACTTC	CASSPRSTGYEQYF
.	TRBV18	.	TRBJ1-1	TGTGCCAGCTCACCAAACAGGGTGGGAACTGAAGCTTTCTTT	CASSPNRVGTEAFF
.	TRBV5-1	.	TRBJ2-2	TGCGCCAGCAGCTACGGCGCTAGCCACACCGGGGAGCTGTTTTTT	CASSYGASHTGELFF
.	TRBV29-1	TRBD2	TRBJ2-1	TGCAGCGTTGGGACTAGCGGGTTAAAGCAGTTCTTC	CSVGTSGLKQFF
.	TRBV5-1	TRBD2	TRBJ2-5	TGCGCCAGCACCACAGGACTAGCGGGAGAAGAGACCCAGTACTTC	CASTTGLAGEETQYF
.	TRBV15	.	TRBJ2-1	TGTGCCACCAGCAGAGATACTTTGGGGACGTACAATGAGCAGTTCTTC	CATSRDTLGTYNEQFF
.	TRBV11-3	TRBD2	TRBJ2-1	TGTGCCAGCAGCTTGGCTAGCGGGAGGACCTACAATGAGCAGTTCTTC	CASSLASGRTYNEQFF
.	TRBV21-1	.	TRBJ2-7	TGTGCCAGCAGCAACGGGGACAGACTGACGAAGGAGCAGTACTTC	CASSNGDRLTKEQYF
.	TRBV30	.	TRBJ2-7	TGTGCCAGCCTCACCGGGACTTCCTCCTACGAGCAGTACTTC	CASLTGTSSYEQYF
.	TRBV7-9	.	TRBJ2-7	TGTGCCAGCAGCTTAATGGGGGAGCAGTACTTC	CASSLMGEQYF
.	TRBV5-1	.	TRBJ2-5	TGCGCCAGCAGCTTAACTTTTCCGGGAGAGACCCAGTACTTC	CASSLTFPGETQYF
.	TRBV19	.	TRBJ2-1	TGTGCCAGCCGTGAGAGTAGTGGTTTCTACAATGAGCAGTTCTTC	CASRESSGFYNEQFF
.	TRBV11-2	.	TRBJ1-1	TGTGCCAGCAGCCCCGCGGGTACTGAAGCTTTCTTT	CASSPAGTEAFF
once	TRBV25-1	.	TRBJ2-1	TGTGCCAGCAGTCAGGGGGGAGGTGTGAATGAGCAGTTCTTC	CASSQGGGVNEQFF
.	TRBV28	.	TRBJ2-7	TGTGCCAGCAGTTTAACCGGCGCTCTTTACGAGCAGTACTTC	CASSLTGALYEQYF
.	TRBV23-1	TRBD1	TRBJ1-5	TGCGCCAGCAGGACTCGGGGACAGGGCGATCCCAGCCAGCCCCAGCATTTT	CASRTRGQGDPSQPQHF
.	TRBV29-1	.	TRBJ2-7	TGCAGCATCCGGGTAGGGGCCTACGAGCAGTACTTC	CSIRVGAYEQYF
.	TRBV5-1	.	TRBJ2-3	TGCGCCAGCAGCCCGGGCCAAACGAGCACAGATACGCAGTATTTT	CASSPGQTSTDTQYF
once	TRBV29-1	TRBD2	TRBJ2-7	TGCAGCGTTGAGTCGGGGACTAGCGGGGTCGAGCAGTACTTC	CSVESGTSGVEQYF
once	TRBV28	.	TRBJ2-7	TGTGCCAGCAGTCTACAGGGTGGAAGGACCTACGAGCAGTACTTC	CASSLQGGRTYEQYF
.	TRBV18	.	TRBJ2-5	TGTGCCAGCTCACCAACAGCCCCGGGGTTTCAAGAGACCCAGTACTTC	CASSPTAPGFQETQYF
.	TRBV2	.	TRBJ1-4	TGTGCCAGCAGTGAGATGGCACCCGGAGGGGAAAAACTGTTTTTT	CASSEMAPGGEKLFF
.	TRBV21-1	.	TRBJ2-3	TGTGCCCACGACCCCCCTAGCGGGAGGAGGACAGATACGCAGTATTTT	CAHDPPSGRRTDTQYF
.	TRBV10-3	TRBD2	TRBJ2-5	TGTGCCATCAGTGACCGGGACAGGGAAACCGGGACTAGCGGGAGCAGGGAGACCCAGTACTTC	CAISDRDRETGTSGSRETQYF
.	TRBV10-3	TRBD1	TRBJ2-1	TGTGCCATCAGTCCTGACAGGGGGCTAATTTATGAGCAGTTCTTC	CAISPDRGLIYEQFF
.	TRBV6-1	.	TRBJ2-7	TGTGCCACCACCCTACGGGACATACGACCCTACGAGCAGTACTTC	CATTLRDIRPYEQYF
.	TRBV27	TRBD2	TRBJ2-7	TGTGCCAGCAGTACAAGGCGGGAGGGATACGAGCAGTACTTC	CASSTRREGYEQYF
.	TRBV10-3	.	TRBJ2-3	TGTGCGGTAGGGGCCTTAGGCACAGATACGCAGTATTTT	CAVGALGTDTQYF
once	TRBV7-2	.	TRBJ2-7	TGTGCCAGCAGCTTTGGTGGGGTCAACGAGCAGTACTTC	CASSFGGVNEQYF
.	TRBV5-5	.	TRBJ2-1	TGTGCCAGCAGCTTCAGGGGTCTGAGCTCCTACAATGAGCAGTTCTTC	CASSFRGLSSYNEQFF
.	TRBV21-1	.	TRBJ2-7	TGTGCCACCGGCTGGGGGCTCTCCTACGAGCAGTACTTC	CATGWGLSYEQYF
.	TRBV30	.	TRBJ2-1	TGTGCCTGGAGTGGGGCACCAAAGGAGCAGTTCTTC	CAWSGAPKEQFF
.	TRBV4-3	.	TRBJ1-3	TGCGCCAGCAGCCAGTCAGGCTCTGGAAACACCATATATTTT	CASSQSGSGNTIYF